This T cell receptor (beta chain) is from a study of T cells after yellow fever vaccination. Study-wide points: Subsequent booster samples again held most clones from primary vaccination (under 98% CD4, 88% CD8).

As for this clonotype: Its target is unknown. Being one base from a much bigger clone, this may be a read error.

Germline values: CDR1 MGHRA, CDR2 YSYEKL. The CDR3 contains 15 residues. TCRdb fed the 5' RACE reads into MiXCR, producing one record per CDR3 protein. The sample carries about 310,000 distinct CDR3 sequences, around 3.9% recorded once. This receptor was taken from a man between 18 and 29 years old who received the YFV17D yellow fever vaccine. The chain links TRBV4-1 to TRBJ2-3; 8 positions agree with TRBD2. The specimen comprised PBMCs, sampled on the day of the yellow fever booster vaccination. The CDR3 DNA follows: TGCGCCAGCAGAGGAGTAGCGGGGAGCACAGATACGCACTATTTT. As protein: CASRGVAGSTDTHYF.